This T cell receptor (beta chain) was identified during a study of regulatory T cells in long-lasting Graves disease. Time point described: newly diagnosed GD, antithyroid drugs for less than 3 months. Construction of the TCR library relied on RNA isolated from PBMCs. Doctors identified Graves' disease using the American Thyroid Association guidelines. Combining iRepertoire HTBI primers with Arm-PCR of CDR3 regions, the authors built TCR beta libraries. Via MiXCR, TCRdb re-called the multiplex PCR reads, giving one row per CDR3 protein. The sample lists 350,000 to 500,000 distinct CDR3 sequences, about 14% occurring once. This CDR3 has 15 amino acids. The V end lost 0 bases, the J end lost 0 bases, and 9 bases lay between the germline ends. Germline CDR1 and CDR2: SGHTA and FQGNSA. This clonotype has ten or more counts. These records were also assigned to another study, of T cells in Graves' hyperthyroidism and ophthalmopathy.

The sequencing used peripheral blood mononuclear cells (PBMCs), collected at new diagnosis, from a patient treated with antithyroid drugs. The chain is built from TRBV7-2 and TRBJ2-7; weak D call: TRBD1 (5 bases). This clonotype was obtained from a woman aged 45-59 years with Graves disease. The CDR3 loop reads CASSLAGRPSYEQYF. CDR3 coding DNA: TGTGCCAGCAGCTTAGCGGGGCGCCCCTCCTACGAGCAGTACTTC.